The subject of this entry is one T cell receptor beta chain. This entry comes from a study of cytomegalovirus exposure and HLA in healthy donors. Across the whole study: The study placed around 80% of its 398 genotyped donors in the Caucasian-associated ancestry cluster.

Primers included in the PCR were 60 Vbeta and 13 Jbeta primers. Under the authors' procedure: Later analysis identified roughly 82 million unique TCR beta chains, 10 million to 12 million shared. Here immunoSEQ multiplex PCR was the method, and the copy in TCRdb shows in-frame clones only, minus some. V, J and clone size derive from that table, while D and trimming were established from the DNA sequence. Here the sample spans 130,000 or so clones, roughly four fifths being singletons. The CDR3 extends over 17 amino acids. CDR1 and CDR2 (germline): SGDLS, YYNGEE. V lost 1 base and J lost 3, with 17 bases in between.

Sequencing was done on a sample of PBMCs. The rearrangement uses TRBV9 and TRBJ2-1; D is possibly TRBD1 (5 bases). The sequence came from a woman aged 45-60 years in good health and CMV-seropositive. CDR3 sequence reads: CASSVRPGILLYNEQFF. The CDR3 DNA reads as TGTGCCAGCAGCGTAAGACCAGGGATTCTGCTCTACAATGAGCAGTTCTTC.